This entry lists 10 T cell receptor beta chains sequenced from one sample in a study of T cells in Graves' hyperthyroidism and ophthalmopathy. Researchers took RNA transcripts and amplified the TCR beta CDR3 regions from them. The HTBI set primed first-round TCR CDR3 RT-PCR. TCRdb reprocessed the multiplex PCR reads with MiXCR, giving one entry per CDR3 protein. The data contain 450,000 to 600,000 distinct CDR3 sequences, approximately 20% of them seen just once; the ten biggest clones take up 45% to 50%. The sample was blood. The source of these receptors is a man aged 40-55 years with Graves' ophthalmopathy.

The chain employs TRBV18 and TRBJ1-2; 10 bases agree with TRBD1. Germline assignment: CDR1 KGHSH and CDR2 LQKENI. Trimming at V came to 3 bases and at J to 0 bases, leaving 10 bases not matched to a gene. This CDR3 region has 18 residues. The CDR3 sequence: CASSPPLGQGRTNYGYTF. The CDR3, as DNA: TGTGCCAGCTCACCTCCCTTGGGACAGGGGCGCACTAACTATGGCTACACCTTC.

The V and J genes are TRBV7-8 and TRBJ1-3; a possible D gene is TRBD1 (6 bases). Looked up from germline, CDR1 is SGHVS and CDR2 is FQNEAQ. V lost 5 bases and J 2 bases, leaving 16 bases between the germline ends. The CDR3 runs to 16 residues. The CDR3 protein is CASSPPGTHTGNTIYF. The CDR3 nucleotides read TGTGCCAGCAGCCCCCCAGGGACACACACTGGAAACACCATATATTTT.

This clonotype showed up many times. This sequence joins TRBV6-1 and TRBJ2-7; TRBD1 agrees at 7 bases. CDR1 is MNHNS and CDR2 is SASEGT in the germline V gene. V lost 9 bases, J lost 0 bases, and 5 bases stayed unmatched. The CDR3 loop spans 13 amino acids. The CDR3 coding sequence is TGTGCCAGTTCGGGACAGAACTCCTACGAGCAGTACTTC. It codes for CASSGQNSYEQYF.

This rearrangement joins TRBV4-2 to TRBJ2-3; D not resolved. The V gene lost 1 base and the J gene lost 2 bases, with 16 bases spanning the gap. The CDR3 is 17 amino acids. Per the germline V gene, CDR1 is LGHNA and CDR2 is YNFKEQ. CDR3 sequence reads: CASSQGGFRSLTDTQYF. The DNA for the CDR3 is TGTGCCAGCAGCCAAGGCGGATTCCGAAGCCTCACAGATACGCAGTATTTT.

The chain joins TRBV4-2 to TRBJ2-7; D may match TRBD1 or TRBD2 (5 bases each). The germline V gene encodes CDR1 LGHNA and CDR2 YNFKEQ. This CDR3 has 15 residues. V lost 0 bases and J 4 bases, leaving 13 bases between the germline ends. The DNA of the CDR3 is TGTGCCAGCAGCCAAGATGATGGGACCTTTTACGAGCAGTACTTC. Protein: CASSQDDGTFYEQYF.

In its sample, this clonotype was seen a few times. V gene TRBV11-2 combines with J gene TRBJ2-2, with a weak D call TRBD1 (6 bases). The CDR3 totals 16 residues. Germline CDR1 is SGHAT and CDR2 is FQNNGV. V lost 5 bases to trimming and J lost 1 base, with 14 bases between them. The chain's CDR3 is CASSPGQRENTGELFF. The DNA of the CDR3 is TGTGCCAGCAGCCCAGGACAGAGGGAGAACACCGGGGAGCTGTTTTTT. The complete variable domain, with remaining parts taken from reference TRBV11-2 and TRBJ2-2, reads EAGVAQSPRYKIIEKRQSVAFWCNPISGHATLYWYQQILGQGPKLLIQFQNNGVVDDSQLPKDRFSAERLKGVDSTLKIQPAKLEDSAVYLCASSPGQRENTGELFFGEGSRLTVL.

The chain uses TRBV20-1 and TRBJ2-5; 11 bases are a match to TRBD2. Germline CDR1 is DFQATT and CDR2 is SNEGSKA (reference sequence). J lost 4 bases, V lost 6 bases, and 7 bases had no gene match. The CDR3 is 14 residues long. The CDR3 coding sequence is TGCAGTGCCTATAGCGGGGGGGCCGGAGAGACCCAGTACTTC. Its protein product is CSAYSGGAGETQYF.

This clonotype appeared many times. The chain employs TRBV2 and TRBJ1-4; 9 bases agree with TRBD1. Germline-derived CDR1 and CDR2 are SNHLY and FYNNEI. Trimming at V came to 7 bases and at J to 7 bases, leaving 7 bases not matched to a gene. The CDR3 has 14 residues. CDR3: CASTQQGASEKLFF. As DNA, the CDR3 is TGTGCCAGCACCCAACAGGGGGCATCTGAAAAACTGTTTTTT.

This clonotype was detected many times. The rearrangement uses TRBV18 and TRBJ2-2; no definite D call. The CDR3 spans 13 residues. Germline values: CDR1 KGHSH, CDR2 LQKENI. The germline V and J ends were trimmed by 6 bases and 2 bases, with 7 bases remaining between them. CDR3 sequence reads: CASSSANTGELFF. The CDR3 DNA sequence: TGTGCCAGCTCCTCCGCCAACACCGGGGAGCTGTTTTTT.

This clonotype was observed many times. The gene calls are TRBV27 and TRBJ2-1; TRBD2 might be the D (6 bases). V was trimmed by 5 bases and J by 13 bases, leaving 21 bases between them. Germline-derived CDR1 and CDR2 are MNHEY and SMNVEV (reference sequence). The CDR3 runs to 14 residues. The CDR3 sequence is CASSPRGTGKRQFF. CDR3 in DNA: TGTGCCAGCAGTCCCCGGGGGACGGGAAAGCGTCAGTTCTTC.